The clone carrying this T cell receptor (beta chain) has a handful of counts. The antigen remains undetermined. Prepared TCR beta cDNA libraries contained unique molecular identifiers. The yield from roughly 1 to 10 million T cells was 500,000 or so cDNA molecules in total. TCRdb reprocessed the PCR reads with MiXCR, giving one entry per CDR3 protein. The table lists about 770,000 distinct CDR3 sequences, about 43% of them singletons. These data are taken from a study of post-analysis software for immune sequencing data. As for the study in general: The courses of disease that were included comprised relapsing-remitting, secondary progressive and progressive-relapsing multiple sclerosis. Overall study results and limits: Analysis by F measure revealed that same-batch samples clustered strongly together. Among a few TRBV segments more frequent in patients than controls were TRBV5-6, TRBV5-1 and TRBV20-1. Compared against controls, patients with multiple sclerosis displayed significantly lower normalized Chao1 diversity.

Germline trimming cut 4 bases from V and 11 bases from J; bases unmatched to any gene: 11. Germline-derived CDR1 and CDR2 are KGHDR and SFDVKD. There are 14 residues in the CDR3. The TCR was taken from a girl between 5 and 17 years old with multiple sclerosis. The sequenced material came from blood. The chain recombines TRBV24-1 with TRBJ2-5; 8 bases are a match to TRBD2. Here the CDR3 DNA reads TGTGCCACCAGTGACCACGGGAGGGCCGGAGAGCAGTACTTC. Translated, it gives CATSDHGRAGEQYF.